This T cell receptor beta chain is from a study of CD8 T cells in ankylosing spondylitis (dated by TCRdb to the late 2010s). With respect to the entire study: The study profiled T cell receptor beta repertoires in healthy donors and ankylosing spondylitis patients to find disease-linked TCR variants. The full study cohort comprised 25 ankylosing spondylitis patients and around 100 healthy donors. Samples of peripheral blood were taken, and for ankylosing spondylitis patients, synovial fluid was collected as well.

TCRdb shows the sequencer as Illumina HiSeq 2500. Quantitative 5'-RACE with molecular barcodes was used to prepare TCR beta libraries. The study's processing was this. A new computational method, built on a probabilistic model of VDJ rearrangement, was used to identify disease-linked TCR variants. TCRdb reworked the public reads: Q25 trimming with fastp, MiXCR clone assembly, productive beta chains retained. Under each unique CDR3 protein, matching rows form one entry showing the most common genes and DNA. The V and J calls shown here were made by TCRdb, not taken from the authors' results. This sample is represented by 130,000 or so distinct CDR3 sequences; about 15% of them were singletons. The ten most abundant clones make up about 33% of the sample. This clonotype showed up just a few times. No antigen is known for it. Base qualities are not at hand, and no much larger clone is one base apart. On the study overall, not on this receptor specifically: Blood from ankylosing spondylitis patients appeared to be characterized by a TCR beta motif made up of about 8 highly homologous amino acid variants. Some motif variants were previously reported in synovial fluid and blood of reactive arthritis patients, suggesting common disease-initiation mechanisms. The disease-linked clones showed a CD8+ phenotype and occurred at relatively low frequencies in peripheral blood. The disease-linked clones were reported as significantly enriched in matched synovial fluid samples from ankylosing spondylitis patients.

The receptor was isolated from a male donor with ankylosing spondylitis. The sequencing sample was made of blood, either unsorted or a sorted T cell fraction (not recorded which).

The sequenced DNA: TGCAGCGTTGAAGACCCCGTCCACGAGCAGTACTTC. Translated, this is CSVEDPVHEQYF. This sequence uses TRBV29-1 and TRBJ2-7, with no D gene named confidently. CDR1 and CDR2 were assigned from the germline V gene as SQVTM and ANQGSEA. The trim is 0 bases for V and 5 bases for J, with a gap of 8 bases between the germline ends. The CDR3 covers 12 residues, taking in both the cysteine and the phenylalanine. Only the CDR3 region is kept as DNA, spanning 36 bases read in frame from base 1.